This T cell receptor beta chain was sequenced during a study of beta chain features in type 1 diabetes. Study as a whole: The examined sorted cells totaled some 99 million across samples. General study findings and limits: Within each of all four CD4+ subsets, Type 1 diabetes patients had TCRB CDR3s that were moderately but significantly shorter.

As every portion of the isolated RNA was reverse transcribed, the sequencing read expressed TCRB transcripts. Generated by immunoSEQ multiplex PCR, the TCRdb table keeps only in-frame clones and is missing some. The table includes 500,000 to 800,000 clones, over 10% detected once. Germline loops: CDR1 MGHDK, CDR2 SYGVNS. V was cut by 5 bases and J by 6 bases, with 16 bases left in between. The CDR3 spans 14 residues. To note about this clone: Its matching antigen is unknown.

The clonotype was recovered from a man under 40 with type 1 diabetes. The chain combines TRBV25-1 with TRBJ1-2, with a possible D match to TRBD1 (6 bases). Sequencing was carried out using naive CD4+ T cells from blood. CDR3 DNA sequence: TGTGCCAGCAGTCTCAGGGGCATCGGCCATGGCTACACCTTC. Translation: CASSLRGIGHGYTF.